This TCR beta chain was recorded in a study of Graves' ophthalmopathy and Graves' hyperthyroidism. This CDR3 comprises 13 residues. Trimming shortened V by 6 bases and J by 1 base, and 10 bases separated the two germline ends. Germline assignment: CDR1 SGHRS and CDR2 YFSETQ. This clonotype occurred many times. Transcripts of RNA were the source for amplifying TCR beta CDR3 regions. First-round RT-PCR employed HTBI primers, with a second-round multiplex PCR after it. TCRdb independently ran MiXCR on the multiplex PCR reads; one entry per CDR3 protein. This sample has 400,000 or so distinct CDR3 sequences, with 15% found just once.

Input material: peripheral blood. The TCR originated in a woman under 30 with stable Graves' hyperthyroidism. V usage is TRBV5-1 and J usage is TRBJ1-1; TRBD1 might be the D (5 bases). The CDR3 bases are TGCGCCAGCACTCCAGACAGGAACACTGAAGCTTTCTTT. Protein product: CASTPDRNTEAFF.